A selection of T cell receptor beta chains follows, all from one sample in a study of shared clonotypes between healthy human individuals. The table came from immunoSEQ multiplex PCR; TCRdb's copy has only in-frame clones and leaves some out. There are some 360,000 clones in the sample; 73% occur only once, and roughly 10% lies in the top ten. The sequenced material came from memory CD4+ T cells sorted from blood. These receptors came from a man in his thirties or forties in good health. Each CDR3 is given with its conserved first and last residue. Only part of the rows carry a size: once, few, many, or a class if the clone is expanded.

J gene: TRBJ2-2; clone size: NA; V gene: TRBV6-6; CDR3 protein: CASRPPGQIYTGELFF
J gene: TRBJ2-1; clone size: NA; V gene: TRBV18; CDR3 protein: CASSLTNTYNEQFF
J gene: TRBJ2-4; clone size: NA; V gene: TRBV30; CDR3 protein: CAWSVAGENIQYF
J gene: TRBJ2-4; clone size: few; V gene: TRBV5-4; CDR3 protein: CASSSRDNGNIQYF
J gene: TRBJ2-7; clone size: NA; V gene: TRBV10-3; CDR3 protein: CAISESLAGRGEQYF
J gene: TRBJ2-3; clone size: NA; V gene: TRBV28; CDR3 protein: CASITGGAGPDTQYF
J gene: TRBJ1-3; clone size: once; V gene: TRBV5-5; CDR3 protein: CASSLDQSTNTIYF
J gene: TRBJ2-5; clone size: NA; V gene: TRBV5-1; CDR3 protein: CASSWGTNQETQYF
J gene: TRBJ2-1; clone size: NA; V gene: TRBV19; CDR3 protein: CASRLAGGRHEQFF
J gene: TRBJ2-3; clone size: NA; V gene: TRBV5-1; CDR3 protein: CASSLGFSFSQYF
J gene: TRBJ2-7; clone size: NA; V gene: TRBV5-1; CDR3 protein: CASSSYSTPGLAAYEQYF
J gene: TRBJ2-7; clone size: NA; V gene: TRBV19; CDR3 protein: CASSMRPGFYEQYF
J gene: TRBJ1-4; clone size: NA; V gene: TRBV9; CDR3 protein: CASSPETTSQLFF
J gene: TRBJ2-5; clone size: NA; V gene: TRBV14; CDR3 protein: CASSLHFGTQYF
J gene: TRBJ1-5; clone size: NA; V gene: TRBV5-1; CDR3 protein: CASSPEGRGNQPQHF
J gene: TRBJ2-7; clone size: NA; V gene: TRBV6-5; CDR3 protein: CASSYSPGQGPHEQYF
J gene: TRBJ1-4; clone size: NA; V gene: TRBV7-9; CDR3 protein: CASSFSRPNEKLFF
J gene: TRBJ2-1; clone size: NA; V gene: TRBV5-1; CDR3 protein: CASGGLGTLGRPENNEQFF
J gene: TRBJ2-5; clone size: NA; V gene: TRBV6-5; CDR3 protein: CASSSGGFGETQYF
J gene: TRBJ1-1; clone size: NA; V gene: TRBV18; CDR3 protein: CASSPLDRWNTEAFF
J gene: TRBJ2-7; clone size: NA; V gene: TRBV5-6; CDR3 protein: CASSLGELRLATREQYF
J gene: TRBJ1-2; clone size: once; V gene: TRBV5-1; CDR3 protein: CASSSRDTYLATGYTF
J gene: TRBJ2-2; clone size: NA; V gene: TRBV2; CDR3 protein: CASNLGGNTGELFF
J gene: TRBJ2-3; clone size: once; V gene: TRBV7-2; CDR3 protein: CASSLQRSDTQYF
J gene: TRBJ2-7; clone size: NA; V gene: TRBV5-1; CDR3 protein: CASSLAGPIGGKGYSYEQYF
J gene: TRBJ1-4; clone size: once; V gene: TRBV6-6; CDR3 protein: CASRRNEKLFF
J gene: TRBJ2-6; clone size: NA; V gene: TRBV7-9; CDR3 protein: CASNRGYGANVLTF
J gene: TRBJ1-1; clone size: NA; V gene: TRBV5-5; CDR3 protein: CASSLARGYTEAFF
J gene: TRBJ2-7; clone size: NA; V gene: TRBV7-2; CDR3 protein: CASSSYAGGVSYEQYF
J gene: TRBJ1-5; clone size: NA; V gene: TRBV15; CDR3 protein: CATSRDRLNNQPQQF
J gene: TRBJ1-3; clone size: many; V gene: TRBV28; CDR3 protein: CASTEGRRHSGNTIYF
J gene: TRBJ1-1; clone size: once; V gene: TRBV6-6; CDR3 protein: CASIKVLNTEAFF
J gene: TRBJ2-3; clone size: NA; V gene: TRBV6-4; CDR3 protein: CASRAGTGADTQYF
J gene: TRBJ2-7; clone size: once; V gene: TRBV6-1; CDR3 protein: CASSEPIEQYF
J gene: TRBJ1-1; clone size: once; V gene: TRBV29-1; CDR3 protein: CSVDMGQGQNTEAFF
J gene: TRBJ2-5; clone size: NA; V gene: TRBV4-3; CDR3 protein: CASSQVTLAETQYF
J gene: TRBJ2-2; clone size: NA; V gene: TRBV5-1; CDR3 protein: CASSLVLSAGGELFF
J gene: TRBJ1-2; clone size: NA; V gene: TRBV27; CDR3 protein: CASSLSPNWGLFYGYTF